The T cell receptor beta chain described here comes from a study of T cell responses to AZD1222 COVID-19 vaccine. A single count supports this clone. Sequenced by immunoSEQ multiplex PCR; TCRdb stores in-frame clones only, minus some. This table holds about 93,000 clones, under 90% found once. This CDR3 has 17 amino acids. V gave up 4 bases and J gave up 6 bases; unmatched junction bases: 14. CDR1 and CDR2 from the germline V gene are SGHNT and YENEEA. The clonotype comes from an adult in good health. V gene TRBV11-3 combines with J gene TRBJ1-4; 7 bases map to TRBD1. Sequences were derived from peripheral blood, sampled on day 0 of MenACWY control vaccination. As DNA, the CDR3 is TGTGCCAGCAGCTCAATACCGACAGGGATCGAAGATGAAAAACTGTTTTTT. Its protein product is CASSSIPTGIEDEKLFF.